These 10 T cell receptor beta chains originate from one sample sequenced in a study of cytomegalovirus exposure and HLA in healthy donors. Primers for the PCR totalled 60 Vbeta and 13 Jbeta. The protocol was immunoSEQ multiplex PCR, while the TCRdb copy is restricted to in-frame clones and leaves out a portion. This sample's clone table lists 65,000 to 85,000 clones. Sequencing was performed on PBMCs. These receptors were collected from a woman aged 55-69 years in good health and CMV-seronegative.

In DNA, the CDR3 is TGTGCCAGCAGGCAGGGTTTGAACACTGAAGCTTTCTTT. Translated, it gives CASRQGLNTEAFF. The V call is TRBV6-1, the J call TRBJ1-1; tentatively, D is TRBD1 (5 bases). Trimming shortened V by 6 bases and J by 0 bases, and 8 bases separated the two germline ends. There are 13 residues in the CDR3. The germline CDR1 and CDR2 sequences are MNHNS and SASEGT.

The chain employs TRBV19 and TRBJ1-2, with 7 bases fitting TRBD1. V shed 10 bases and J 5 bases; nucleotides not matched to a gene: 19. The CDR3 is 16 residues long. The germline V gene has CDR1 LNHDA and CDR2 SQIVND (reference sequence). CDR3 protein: CATSRDSGPGGYGYTF. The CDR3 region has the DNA TGTGCCACCAGCCGGGACAGTGGACCGGGGGGGTATGGCTACACCTTC.

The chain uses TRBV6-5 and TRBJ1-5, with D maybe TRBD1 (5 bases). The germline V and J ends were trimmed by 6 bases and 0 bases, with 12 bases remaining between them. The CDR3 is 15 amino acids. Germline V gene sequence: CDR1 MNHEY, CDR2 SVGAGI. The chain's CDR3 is CASSPTVYSNQPQHF. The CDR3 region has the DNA TGTGCCAGCAGCCCGACAGTTTATAGCAATCAGCCCCAGCATTTT.

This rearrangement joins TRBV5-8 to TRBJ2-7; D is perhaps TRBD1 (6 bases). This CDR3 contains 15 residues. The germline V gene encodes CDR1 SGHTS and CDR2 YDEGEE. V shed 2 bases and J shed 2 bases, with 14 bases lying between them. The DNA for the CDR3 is TGTGCCAGCAGCTTTTATGAACAGGGTCCCTACGAGCAGTACTTC. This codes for CASSFYEQGPYEQYF.

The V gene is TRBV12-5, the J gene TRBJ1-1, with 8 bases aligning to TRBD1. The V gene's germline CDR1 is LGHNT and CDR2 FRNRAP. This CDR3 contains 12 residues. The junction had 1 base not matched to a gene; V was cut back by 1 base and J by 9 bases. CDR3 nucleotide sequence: TGTGCTAGTGGTTTGGGACAGGGGAAAGCTTTCTTT. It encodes CASGLGQGKAFF.

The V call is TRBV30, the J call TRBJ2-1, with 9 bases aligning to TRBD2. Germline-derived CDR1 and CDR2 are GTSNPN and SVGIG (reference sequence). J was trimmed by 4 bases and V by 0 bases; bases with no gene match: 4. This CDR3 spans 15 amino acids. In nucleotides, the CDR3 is TGTGCCTGGAGTGTACGGACTAGCGAATACAATGAGCAGTTCTTC. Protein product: CAWSVRTSEYNEQFF.

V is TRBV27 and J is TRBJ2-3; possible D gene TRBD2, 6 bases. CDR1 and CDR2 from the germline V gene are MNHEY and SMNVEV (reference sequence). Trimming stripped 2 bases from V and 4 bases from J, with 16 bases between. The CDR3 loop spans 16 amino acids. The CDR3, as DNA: TGTGCCAGCAGTTTAAGGGCTAGCGTAATCCCAGATACGCAGTATTTT. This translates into CASSLRASVIPDTQYF.

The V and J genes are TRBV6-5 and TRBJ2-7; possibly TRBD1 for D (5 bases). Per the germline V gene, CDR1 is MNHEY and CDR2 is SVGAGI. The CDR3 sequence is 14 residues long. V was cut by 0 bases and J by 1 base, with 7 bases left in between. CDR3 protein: CASSYSRGSYEQYF. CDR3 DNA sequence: TGTGCCAGCAGTTACTCAAGGGGTTCCTACGAGCAGTACTTC.

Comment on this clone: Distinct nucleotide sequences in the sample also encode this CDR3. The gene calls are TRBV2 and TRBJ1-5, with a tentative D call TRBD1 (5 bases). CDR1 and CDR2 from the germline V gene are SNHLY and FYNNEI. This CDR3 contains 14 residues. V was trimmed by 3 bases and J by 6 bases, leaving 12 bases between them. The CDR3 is CASSDVDTGQPQHF. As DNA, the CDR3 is TGTGCCAGCAGTGATGTGGACACTGGTCAGCCCCAGCATTTT.

The CDR3 loop reads CASSPGGQETQYF. The CDR3 DNA follows: TGTGCCAGCTCACCGGGAGGTCAGGAGACCCAGTACTTC. J is TRBJ2-5 and V is TRBV18, with D possibly matching TRBD2 (6 bases). The germline V gene has CDR1 KGHSH and CDR2 LQKENI. The CDR3 contains 13 residues. With 3 bases removed from V and 5 bases from J, the gap between germline ends came to 10 bases.